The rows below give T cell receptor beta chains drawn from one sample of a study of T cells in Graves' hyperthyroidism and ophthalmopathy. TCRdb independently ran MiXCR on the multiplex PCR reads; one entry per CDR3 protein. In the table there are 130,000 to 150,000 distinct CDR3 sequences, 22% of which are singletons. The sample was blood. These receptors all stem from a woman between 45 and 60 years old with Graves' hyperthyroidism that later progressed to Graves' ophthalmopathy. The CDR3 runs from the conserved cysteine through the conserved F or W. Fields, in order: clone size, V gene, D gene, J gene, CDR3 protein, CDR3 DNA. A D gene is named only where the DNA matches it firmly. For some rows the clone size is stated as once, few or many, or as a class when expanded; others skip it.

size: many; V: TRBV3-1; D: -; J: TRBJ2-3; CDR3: CASSQVLTLRSTDTQYF; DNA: TGTGCCAGCAGCCAAGTTCTCACCCTTCGTTCCACAGATACGCAGTATTTT
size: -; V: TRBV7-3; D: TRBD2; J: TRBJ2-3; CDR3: CASSRLAGGDTQYF; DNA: TGTGCCAGCAGCCGACTAGCGGGAGGAGATACGCAGTATTTT
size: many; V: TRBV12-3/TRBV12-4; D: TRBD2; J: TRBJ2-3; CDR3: CASSSPQRDADTQYF; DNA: TGTGCCAGCAGTTCCCCCCAGCGGGACGCAGATACGCAGTATTTT
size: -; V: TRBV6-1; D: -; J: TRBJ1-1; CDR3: CASSRLGAEAFF; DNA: TGTGCCAGCAGCCGATTGGGGGCTGAAGCTTTCTTT
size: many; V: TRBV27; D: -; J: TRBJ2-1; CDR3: CASSSYGRGEQFF; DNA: TGTGCCAGCAGTTCCTACGGTCGGGGTGAGCAGTTCTTC
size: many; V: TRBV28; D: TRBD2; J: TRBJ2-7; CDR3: CASNPGLGNSYEQYF; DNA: TGTGCCAGCAATCCGGGACTAGGGAACTCCTACGAGCAGTACTTC
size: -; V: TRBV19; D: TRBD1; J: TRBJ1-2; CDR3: CASSRGQGARGYTF; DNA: TGTGCCAGTAGTAGGGGACAGGGGGCGCGAGGCTACACCTTC
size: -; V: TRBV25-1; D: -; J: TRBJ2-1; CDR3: CASSTQTYNEQFF; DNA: TGTGCCAGCAGTACTCAAACCTACAATGAGCAGTTCTTC
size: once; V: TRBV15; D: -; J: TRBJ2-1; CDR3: CATSEARAPGEQFF; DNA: TGTGCCACCAGCGAGGCGCGCGCCCCCGGGGAGCAGTTCTTC
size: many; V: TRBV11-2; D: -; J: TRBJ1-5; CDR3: CASSPSDNQPQHF; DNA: TGTGCCAGCAGCCCCTCAGACAATCAGCCCCAGCATTTT
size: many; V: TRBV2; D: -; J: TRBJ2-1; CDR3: CASSEYTGTEQFF; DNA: TGTGCCAGCAGTGAGTATACTGGGACGGAGCAGTTCTTC
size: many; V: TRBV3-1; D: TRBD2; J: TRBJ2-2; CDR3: CASATSETGELFF; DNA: TGTGCCAGCGCTACTAGCGAGACCGGGGAGCTGTTTTTT
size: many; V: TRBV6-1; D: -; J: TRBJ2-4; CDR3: CASRLGGSGKNIQYF; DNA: TGTGCCAGCAGGCTCGGGGGCAGCGGCAAAAACATTCAGTACTTC
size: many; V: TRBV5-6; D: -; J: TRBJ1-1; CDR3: CASSIGGVQNTEAFF; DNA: TGTGCCAGCAGCATTGGAGGGGTCCAGAACACTGAAGCTTTCTTT
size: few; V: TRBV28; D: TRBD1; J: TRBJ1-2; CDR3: CASSEHRGEDYGYTF; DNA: TGTGCCAGCAGTGAACACAGGGGGGAAGACTATGGCTACACCTTC
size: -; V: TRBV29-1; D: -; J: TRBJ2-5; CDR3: CSADGVADQETQYF; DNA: TGCAGCGCCGATGGCGTAGCGGACCAAGAGACCCAGTACTTC
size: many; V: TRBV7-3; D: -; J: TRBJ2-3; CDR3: CASSLTSRDTQYF; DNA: TGTGCCAGCAGCTTAACAAGTAGAGATACGCAGTATTTT
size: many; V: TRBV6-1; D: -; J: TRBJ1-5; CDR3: CASSPGGSGQGKPQHF; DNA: TGTGCCAGCAGTCCGGGGGGTTCGGGACAAGGCAAGCCCCAGCATTTT
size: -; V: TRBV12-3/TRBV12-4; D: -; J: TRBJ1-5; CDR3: CASGISNQPQHF; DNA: TGTGCCAGCGGGATTTCTAATCAGCCCCAGCATTTT
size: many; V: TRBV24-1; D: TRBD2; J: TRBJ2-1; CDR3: CATSDPSSGRPNEQFF; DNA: TGTGCCACCAGTGATCCATCTAGCGGGAGACCCAATGAGCAGTTCTTC
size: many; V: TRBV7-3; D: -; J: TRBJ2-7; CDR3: CASRSGWEHTYEQYF; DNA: TGTGCCAGCAGATCCGGTTGGGAACACACCTACGAGCAGTACTTC
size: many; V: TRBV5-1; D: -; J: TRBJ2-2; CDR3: CASSLPSAGPGELFF; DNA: TGCGCCAGCAGCTTGCCCTCCGCAGGGCCCGGGGAGCTGTTTTTT
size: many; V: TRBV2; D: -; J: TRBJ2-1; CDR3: CASKGGAARSSYNEQFF; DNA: TGTGCCAGCAAGGGGGGGGCGGCGCGGAGCTCCTACAATGAGCAGTTCTTC
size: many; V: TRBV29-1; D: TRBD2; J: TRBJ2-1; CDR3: CSATPSGRIGYNEQFF; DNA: TGCAGCGCGACCCCTAGCGGGAGGATAGGCTACAATGAGCAGTTCTTC
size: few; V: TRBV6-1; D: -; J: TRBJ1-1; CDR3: CASGTKRNTEAFF; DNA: TGTGCCAGCGGCACAAAGCGAAACACTGAAGCTTTCTTT
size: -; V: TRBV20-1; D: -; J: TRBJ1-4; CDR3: CSARDSSKANEKLFF; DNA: TGCAGTGCTAGAGACAGCTCAAAGGCCAATGAAAAACTGTTTTTT
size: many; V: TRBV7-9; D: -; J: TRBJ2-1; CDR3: CASSLYRGARNEQFF; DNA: TGTGCCAGCAGCTTATACCGGGGCGCACGGAATGAGCAGTTCTTC
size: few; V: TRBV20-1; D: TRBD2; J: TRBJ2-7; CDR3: CSARREGAAYEQYF; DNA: TGCAGTGCTAGAAGGGAGGGCGCGGCCTACGAGCAGTACTTC
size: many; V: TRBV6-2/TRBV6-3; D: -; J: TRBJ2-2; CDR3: CASRVFSATGELFF; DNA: TGTGCCAGCAGGGTATTTAGCGCCACCGGGGAGCTGTTTTTT
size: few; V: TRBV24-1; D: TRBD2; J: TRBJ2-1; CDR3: CATSDQTSGAYNEQFF; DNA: TGTGCCACCAGTGACCAAACTAGCGGGGCCTACAATGAGCAGTTCTTC
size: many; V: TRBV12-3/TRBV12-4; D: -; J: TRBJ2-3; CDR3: CASSLSGADTQYF; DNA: TGTGCCAGCAGTTTGTCCGGGGCAGATACGCAGTATTTT
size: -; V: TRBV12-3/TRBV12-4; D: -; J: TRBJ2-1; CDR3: CASSLSGERYNEQFF; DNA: TGTGCCAGCAGTTTATCGGGGGAGCGGTACAATGAGCAGTTCTTC
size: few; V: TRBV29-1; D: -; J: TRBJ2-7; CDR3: CSVVTDLSSYEQYF; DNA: TGCAGCGTTGTGACAGACCTAAGCTCCTACGAGCAGTACTTC
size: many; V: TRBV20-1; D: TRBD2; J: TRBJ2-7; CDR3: CSARYPQAGVYEQYF; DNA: TGCAGTGCTAGGTACCCGCAAGCGGGAGTGTACGAGCAGTACTTC
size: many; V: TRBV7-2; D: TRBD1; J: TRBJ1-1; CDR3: CASSSGQVATEAFF; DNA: TGTGCCAGCAGCTCTGGACAGGTTGCCACTGAAGCTTTCTTT
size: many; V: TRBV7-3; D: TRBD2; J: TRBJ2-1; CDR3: CASSLVTSGTGEQFF; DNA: TGTGCCAGCAGCTTAGTCACTAGCGGGACGGGTGAGCAGTTCTTC
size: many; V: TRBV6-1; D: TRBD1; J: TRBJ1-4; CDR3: CASSLQGADEKLFF; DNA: TGTGCCAGCAGTTTACAGGGGGCAGATGAAAAACTGTTTTTT
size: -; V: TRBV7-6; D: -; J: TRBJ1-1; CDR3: CASSSNLNTEAFF; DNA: TGTGCCAGCAGCTCCAACTTGAACACTGAAGCTTTCTTT
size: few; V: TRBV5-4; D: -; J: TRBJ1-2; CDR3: CASSSTAGAGGYTF; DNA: TGTGCCAGCAGCTCAACGGCTGGGGCTGGTGGCTACACCTTC
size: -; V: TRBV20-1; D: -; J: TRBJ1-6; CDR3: CSASKGYGGSPLHF; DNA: TGCAGTGCTAGTAAAGGATATGGGGGTTCACCCCTCCACTTT
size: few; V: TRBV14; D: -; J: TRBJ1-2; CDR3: CASSPGTTGGYGYTF; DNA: TGTGCCAGCAGTCCAGGGACCACGGGAGGCTATGGCTACACCTTC
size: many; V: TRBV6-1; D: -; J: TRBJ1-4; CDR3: CASREGTLATNEKLFF; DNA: TGTGCCAGCAGGGAGGGAACCCTTGCAACTAATGAAAAACTGTTTTTT
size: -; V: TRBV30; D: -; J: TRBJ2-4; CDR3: CAWSVGAAKNIQYF; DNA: TGTGCCTGGAGTGTAGGGGCCGCCAAAAACATTCAGTACTTC
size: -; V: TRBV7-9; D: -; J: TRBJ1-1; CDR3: CASRATVNTEAFF; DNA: TGTGCCAGCAGAGCGACAGTGAACACTGAAGCTTTCTTT
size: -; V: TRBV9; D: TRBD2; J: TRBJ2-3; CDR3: CASSVNSGGTDTQYF; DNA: TGTGCCAGCAGCGTAAACTCGGGGGGAACAGATACGCAGTATTTT
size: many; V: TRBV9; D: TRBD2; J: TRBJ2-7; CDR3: CASSVAGGGSYEQYF; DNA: TGTGCCAGCAGCGTAGCTGGGGGAGGGTCCTACGAGCAGTACTTC
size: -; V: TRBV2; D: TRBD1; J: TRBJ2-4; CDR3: CASSDRVWEYF; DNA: TGTGCCAGCAGCGACAGGGTTTGGGAGTACTTC
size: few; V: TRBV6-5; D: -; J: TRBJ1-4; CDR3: CASSMLGTGHEKLFF; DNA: TGTGCCAGCAGTATGCTCGGGACCGGGCATGAAAAACTGTTTTTT
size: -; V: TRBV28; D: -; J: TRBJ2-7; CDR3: CASSSPQGTYEQYF; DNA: TGTGCCAGCAGTTCCCCTCAGGGGACCTACGAGCAGTACTTC
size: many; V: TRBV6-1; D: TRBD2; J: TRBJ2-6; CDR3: CASSRSGTSGANVLTF; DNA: TGTGCCAGCAGCCGTAGCGGGACCTCTGGGGCCAACGTCCTGACTTTC
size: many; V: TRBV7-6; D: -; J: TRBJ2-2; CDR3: CASSKPMGPGELFF; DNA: TGTGCCAGCAGCAAACCAATGGGGCCCGGGGAGCTGTTTTTT
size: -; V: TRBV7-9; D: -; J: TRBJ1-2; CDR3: CASSLITANYGYTF; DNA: TGTGCCAGCAGCCTTATTACAGCTAACTATGGCTACACCTTC
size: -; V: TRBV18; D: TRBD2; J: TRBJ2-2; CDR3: CASSLSGTSGSLNTGELFF; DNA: TGTGCCAGCTCATTATCCGGGACTAGCGGGAGTTTGAACACCGGGGAGCTGTTTTTT
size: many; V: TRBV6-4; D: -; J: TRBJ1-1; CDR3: CASSEEGWTEAFF; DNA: TGTGCCAGCAGTGAAGAGGGATGGACTGAAGCTTTCTTT
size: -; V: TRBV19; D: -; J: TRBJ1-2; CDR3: CASKSGSGANYGYTF; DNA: TGTGCCAGTAAGAGTGGTTCCGGGGCTAACTATGGCTACACCTTC
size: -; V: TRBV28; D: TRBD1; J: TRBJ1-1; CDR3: CASSPPGQGGNTEAFF; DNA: TGTGCCAGCAGTCCCCCGGGACAGGGGGGGAACACTGAAGCTTTCTTT
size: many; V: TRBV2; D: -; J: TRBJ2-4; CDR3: CASIGTNIQYF; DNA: TGTGCCAGCATAGGTACGAACATTCAGTACTTC
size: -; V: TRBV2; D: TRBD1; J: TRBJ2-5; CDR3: CASSGDRGLEETQYF; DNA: TGTGCCAGCAGTGGAGACAGGGGTCTGGAAGAGACCCAGTACTTC
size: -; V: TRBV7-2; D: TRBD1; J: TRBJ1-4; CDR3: CASSLSQGREKLFF; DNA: TGTGCCAGCAGCTTATCACAGGGGAGGGAAAAACTGTTTTTT